This T cell receptor (beta chain) was identified in a study of blood T cell repertoires in COVID-19. Study in general: Acute and convalescent COVID-19 specimens originated in the United States, Italy and Spain. From T cells, B-cell-depleted T cells, or PBMCs came the material, which was cDNA or gDNA.

CDR1 and CDR2 from the germline V gene are SGHVS and FQNEAQ. V shed 5 bases, J shed 0 bases, and the junction held 4 bases outside the gene matches. The CDR3 is 15 amino acids. In the original processing: Scientists estimated how many nucleated cells there were by amplifying reference gene primers. The assay was immunoSEQ multiplex PCR, and TCRdb's table has in-frame clones only and misses some. V, J and clone size are those of that table, while D and trimming were read from the DNA. Of roughly 200,000 clones listed, about nine tenths are singletons. Sequenced: peripheral blood. The chain couples TRBV7-8 to TRBJ2-1; 7 bases are shared with TRBD2. This sequence originates from a man between 45 and 60 years old with acute or convalescent COVID-19. The CDR3 DNA reads as TGTGCCAGCAGCGCCTCGGGAGGCTCCTACAATGAGCAGTTCTTC. This codes for CASSASGGSYNEQFF.